This T cell receptor beta chain originates from a study of blood T cells in healthy people across ages. Study results and caveats: Higher diversity, along with more naive CD4+ cells, distinguished long-lived donors from aged donors.

Each sample provided at least 5 micrograms of extracted total RNA. As regards this clonotype: Antigen specificity is unknown.

With a J-beta primer mix and a sample-barcoded 5' primer, a second PCR ran roughly 6 to 11 cycles. Unique molecular identifiers of 12 random nucleotides labeled each cDNA. TCRdb ran MiXCR on the 5' RACE reads and lists one entry per CDR3 protein. The sample holds around 850,000 distinct CDR3 sequences; around 34% are singletons and the top ten take 10% to 15%. This CDR3 has 15 amino acids. Trimming at V came to 5 bases and at J to 4 bases, leaving 7 bases not matched to a gene. The sample taken for sequencing was blood. The chain recombines TRBV12-3 or TRBV12-4 with TRBJ1-3; 8 bases map to TRBD1. This TCR was sampled from a man between 18 and 29 years old in good health. The CDR3 DNA reads as TGTGCCAGCAGTCCCACAGGGGGATTGGGAAACACCATATATTTT. Translated, it gives CASSPTGGLGNTIYF.